This T cell receptor beta chain was identified during a study of cytomegalovirus exposure and HLA in healthy donors. In its sample, this clone was seen a few times. Its antigen is not known. It was with 60 Vbeta and 13 Jbeta primers that the PCR ran. Libraries were prepared by immunoSEQ multiplex PCR; TCRdb keeps only in-frame clonotypes and omits some of them. The sample yields 300,000 or so clones, approximately 85% seen once. Findings and caveats of the study: Further analysis was carried out later, and it showed several of the most significant clusters appearing linked to common viral pathogens. Reportedly, TCR beta sequences accurately predicted HLA-A and HLA-B alleles in most subjects.

This CDR3 is built from 15 residues. V lost 6 bases, J lost 6 bases, and 21 bases lay in between. Germline values: CDR1 MNHNY, CDR2 SVGAGI (reference sequence). The specimen was PBMCs. The chain carries TRBV6-6 and TRBJ2-7; no reliable D call. The TCR was taken from a woman aged 40 to 50 in good health and CMV-seropositive. In DNA form, the CDR3 reads TGTGCCAGCAGCCCTCTCCTCGGCAGCGCCACCGAGCAGTACTTC. The encoded protein is CASSPLLGSATEQYF.